This note documents a single TCR beta chain sequence. Sequencing was performed with immunoSEQ multiplex PCR; in TCRdb, only in-frame clones are kept and a portion is missing. The top ten hold around 3.3% of the sample, which has about 130,000 clones, roughly 93% seen once. This sample is part of a study of T cell responses to AZD1222 COVID-19 vaccine. The receptor comes from an adult in good health. The sequences come from peripheral blood, collected on day 0 of AZD1222 vaccination.

The CDR3 DNA reads as TGTGCCAGCAGCCCGGACACGGTCACAGATACGCAGTATTTT. Residues: CASSPDTVTDTQYF. V and J are TRBV7-9 and TRBJ2-3, with D possibly matching TRBD1 (5 bases). This CDR3 has 14 residues. The germline gives CDR1 SEHNR, CDR2 FQNEAQ (reference sequence). The ends were cut back, 5 bases at V and 2 bases at J, with 11 bases in the middle.